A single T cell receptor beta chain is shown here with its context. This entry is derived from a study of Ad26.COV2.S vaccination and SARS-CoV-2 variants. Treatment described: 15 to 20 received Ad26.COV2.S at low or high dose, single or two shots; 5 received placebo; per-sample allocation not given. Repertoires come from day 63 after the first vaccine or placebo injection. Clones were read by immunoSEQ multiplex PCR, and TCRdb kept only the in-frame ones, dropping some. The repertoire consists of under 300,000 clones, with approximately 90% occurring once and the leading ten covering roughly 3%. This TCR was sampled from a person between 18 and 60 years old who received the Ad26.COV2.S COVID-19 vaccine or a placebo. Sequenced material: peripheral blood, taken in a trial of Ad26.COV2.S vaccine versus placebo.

The CDR3 protein is CASSLEGLSGANVLTF. The DNA of the CDR3 is TGTGCCAGCAGCTTAGAAGGACTCTCTGGGGCCAACGTCCTGACTTTC. This chain links TRBV7-9 with TRBJ2-6; tentative D call: TRBD2 (5 bases). Germline values: CDR1 SEHNR, CDR2 FQNEAQ (reference sequence). V was pared by 1 base and J by 0 bases, with 7 bases between. CDR3 size: 16 residues.